Shown below are 21 T cell receptor beta chains from a single sample sequenced in a study of blood T cell repertoires in COVID-19. Sequencing used immunoSEQ multiplex PCR; TCRdb keeps in-frame clones, though not all of them. The sample carries about 170,000 clones, about 90% recorded once. Sequencing was performed on PBMCs or T cells enriched from blood (not recorded which). Receptors originate from a human donor with acute COVID-19. The donor label of this sample is uncertain.

The chain joins TRBV7-6 to TRBJ2-7, with 8 bases aligning to TRBD1. Germline CDR1 is SGHVS and CDR2 is FNYEAQ. The CDR3 has 12 amino acids. V was pared by 5 bases and J by 13 bases, with 10 bases of the junction left unmatched. The CDR3 DNA reads as TGTGCCAGCAGCCCTAGGACAGGGATATTCTACTTC. Amino acids: CASSPRTGIFYF.

The rearrangement uses TRBV11-3 and TRBJ1-3; TRBD1 might be the D (5 bases). Germline assignment: CDR1 SGHNT and CDR2 YENEEA. V lost 7 bases and J 6 bases, leaving 16 bases between the germline ends. The CDR3 totals 14 residues. In nucleotides, the CDR3 is TGTGCCAGCATATCCCCGGGGGGTGAAAACACCATATATTTT. It specifies CASISPGGENTIYF.

V is TRBV2 and J is TRBJ2-2; the match to TRBD1 covers 7 bases. The V and J ends lost 3 bases and 6 bases, in that order; junction bases with no gene match: 4. CDR1 SNHLY and CDR2 FYNNEI come from the germline V gene. The CDR3 has 14 residues. CDR3 bases: TGTGCCAGCAGTGACCCGGGACAGTCCGGGGAGCTGTTTTTT. It specifies CASSDPGQSGELFF.

This chain connects TRBV2 to TRBJ1-1; TRBD1 agrees at 11 bases. Germline CDR1 is SNHLY and CDR2 is FYNNEI. The CDR3 loop spans 15 amino acids. Trimming removed 7 bases from V and 3 bases from J; junction bases left unmatched: 7. The CDR3 DNA reads as TGTGCCAGCAACCAGGACAGGGGGCGGGACACTGAAGCTTTCTTT. Its translation: CASNQDRGRDTEAFF.

This chain joins TRBV11-3 and TRBJ2-1; TRBD2 matches at 16 bases. The CDR3 runs 18 residues. Germline CDR1 is SGHNT and CDR2 is YENEEA. V shed 4 bases, J shed 3 bases, and the junction held 6 bases outside the gene matches. For the CDR3, the DNA is TGTGCCAGCAGCTCGGGACTAGCGGGGGGGCGGTACTACAATGAGCAGTTCTTC. As protein: CASSSGLAGGRYYNEQFF.

The CDR3, as DNA: TGTGCCAGCGACAGGGACGCGAACACCGGGGAGCTGTTTTTT. Residues: CASDRDANTGELFF. This chain uses TRBV9 with TRBJ2-2, with 7 positions matching TRBD1. From germline, CDR1 is SGDLS and CDR2 YYNGEE. Trimming took 7 bases from V and 0 from J; bases not matched to a gene: 3. CDR3 size: 14 residues.

The chain combines TRBV10-3 with TRBJ1-2; D remains ambiguous. Looked up from germline, CDR1 is ENHRY and CDR2 is SYGVKD. V lost 3 bases to trimming and J lost 4 bases, with 9 bases between them. The CDR3 totals 13 residues. Here the CDR3 reads CAISDRGGYGYTF. The DNA of the CDR3 is TGTGCCATCAGTGATCGGGGAGGCTATGGCTACACCTTC.

In this sample, this clone turned up a few times. CDR3 DNA: TGTGCCAGCAGCCGGCCCGGGTATGGCTACACCTTC. Its protein product is CASSRPGYGYTF. The chain is built from TRBV11-1 and TRBJ1-2; D is unclear. Between the trimmed V and J ends, which lost 5 bases and 5 bases, there was a span of 9 bases. Per the germline V gene, CDR1 is SGHAT and CDR2 is FQDESV (reference sequence). This CDR3 is built from 12 residues.

V is TRBV11-2 and J is TRBJ2-7; TRBD1 is a possible D gene (7 bases). Germline V gene sequence: CDR1 SGHAT, CDR2 FQNNGV. The CDR3 has 15 amino acids. The V and J ends lost 4 bases and 3 bases respectively, with 16 bases between them. CDR3 nucleotide sequence: TGTGCCAGCAGCTCCTTCAGGGGGGATAACTACGAGCAGTACTTC. This translates into CASSSFRGDNYEQYF.

V gene TRBV6-1 combines with J gene TRBJ2-1, with 12 bases aligning to TRBD2. J gave up 6 bases and V 2 bases, and 11 bases lay outside the gene matches. Germline V CDR1 and CDR2: MNHNS, SASEGT. This CDR3 contains 18 residues. As DNA, the CDR3 is TGTGCCAGCAGTGAAAGGTCCCCGGCTAGCGGGGGGGTCAATGAGCAGTTCTTC. Translating it yields CASSERSPASGGVNEQFF.

The rearrangement links TRBV4-2 to TRBJ1-1; D remains unclear. Trimming removed 1 base at V and 3 bases at J, with 15 bases between. Looked up from germline, CDR1 is LGHNA and CDR2 is YNFKEQ. This CDR3 is 16 amino acids long. For the CDR3, the DNA is TGTGCCAGCAGCCAAGTAAAAGGCAAGGCGGACACTGAAGCTTTCTTT. Translation: CASSQVKGKADTEAFF.

This chain uses TRBV21-1 with TRBJ1-2; the DNA was not used to check the table's D call, TRBD1. TRBV21-1 is recorded as a pseudogene. The CDR3 sequence is 15 residues long. The CDR3 coding sequence is TGTGCCAGCAGCAAAAGGCAGGCCATGGGCTATGGCTACACCTTC. This translates into CASSKRQAMGYGYTF.

The V and J genes are TRBV2 and TRBJ2-7; the match to TRBD2 covers 14 bases. This CDR3 is built from 15 residues. Losses at the gene ends were 4 bases for V and 7 bases for J; bases not matched to a gene: 6. The V gene's germline CDR1 is SNHLY and CDR2 FYNNEI. Written as DNA, the CDR3 is TGTGCCAGCAGTGCCCAGACTAGCGGGGGGGTAGAGCAGTACTTC. Amino acids: CASSAQTSGGVEQYF.

The chain joins TRBV5-1 to TRBJ2-5; tentative D call: TRBD1 (6 bases). With 6 bases removed from V and 5 bases from J, the gap between germline ends came to 26 bases. The CDR3 is 17 residues long. Looked up from germline, CDR1 is SGHRS and CDR2 is YFSETQ. CDR3 bases: TGCGCCAGCAAAGAACACGGGACAAACCAAGCTTGGGAGACCCAGTACTTC. Residues: CASKEHGTNQAWETQYF.

The chain recombines TRBV18 with TRBJ1-2, with D perhaps TRBD1 (6 bases). Germline CDR1 is KGHSH and CDR2 is LQKENI. CDR3 size: 15 residues. Trimming took off 0 bases at V and 8 bases at J, with 16 bases between the two ends. The CDR3 sequence: CASSPPSQGRGGYTF. The CDR3 coding sequence is TGTGCCAGCTCACCACCGAGCCAGGGGAGAGGAGGCTACACCTTC.

The chain links TRBV27 to TRBJ1-4; D perhaps matches TRBD1 (5 bases). This CDR3 region has 14 residues. Germline assignment: CDR1 MNHEY and CDR2 SMNVEV (reference sequence). The ends were cut back, 5 bases at V and 6 bases at J, with 13 bases in the middle. For the CDR3, the DNA is TGTGCCAGCAGTCCCATAGCGGGACATGAAAAACTGTTTTTT. Translation gives CASSPIAGHEKLFF.

This clone was seen once. V gene TRBV29-1 combines with J gene TRBJ1-2; D not resolved. CDR3 length: 12 amino acids. The germline CDR1 and CDR2 sequences are SQVTM and ANQGSEA. Trimming stripped 1 base from V and 8 bases from J, with 11 bases between. The CDR3 region is CSVEGAGGGYTF. CDR3 nucleotides: TGCAGCGTTGAAGGGGCGGGTGGAGGCTACACCTTC.

The V call is TRBV2, the J call TRBJ2-1, with TRBD2 matching 8 bases. Per germline, CDR1 SNHLY and CDR2 FYNNEI. This CDR3 has 13 residues. The V segment lost 7 bases and the J segment 7 bases; nucleotides outside the gene matches: 6. This CDR3 reads CASTTSGQNEQFF. The CDR3 coding sequence is TGTGCCAGCACCACTAGCGGTCAGAATGAGCAGTTCTTC.

The J gene is TRBJ2-2, the V gene TRBV5-1; no clear D gene. The V end lost 6 bases, the J end lost 7 bases, and 13 bases lay between the germline ends. Looked up from germline, CDR1 is SGHRS and CDR2 is YFSETQ. CDR3 length: 13 amino acids. CDR3 amino acids: CASKTQLDGELFF. As DNA, the CDR3 is TGCGCCAGCAAAACACAGTTGGACGGGGAGCTGTTTTTT.

V and J are TRBV9 and TRBJ2-7; possibly TRBD2 for D (5 bases). Trimming took 0 bases from V and 2 from J, leaving 9 bases between them. CDR3 size: 14 residues. Germline V lookup: CDR1 SGDLS, CDR2 YYNGEE. The CDR3 sequence is CASSVGLTTYEQYF. In nucleotides, the CDR3 is TGTGCCAGCAGCGTAGGACTAACGACCTACGAGCAGTACTTC.

This chain uses TRBV2 with TRBJ1-1; the D is unclear. Trimming removed 6 bases from V and 3 bases from J, with 17 bases in between. The CDR3 length is 15 residues. CDR1 and CDR2 (germline): SNHLY, FYNNEI. CDR3 bases: TGTGCCAGCAGATCCTCAGGAGGGTGGGACACTGAAGCTTTCTTT. Translated: CASRSSGGWDTEAFF.